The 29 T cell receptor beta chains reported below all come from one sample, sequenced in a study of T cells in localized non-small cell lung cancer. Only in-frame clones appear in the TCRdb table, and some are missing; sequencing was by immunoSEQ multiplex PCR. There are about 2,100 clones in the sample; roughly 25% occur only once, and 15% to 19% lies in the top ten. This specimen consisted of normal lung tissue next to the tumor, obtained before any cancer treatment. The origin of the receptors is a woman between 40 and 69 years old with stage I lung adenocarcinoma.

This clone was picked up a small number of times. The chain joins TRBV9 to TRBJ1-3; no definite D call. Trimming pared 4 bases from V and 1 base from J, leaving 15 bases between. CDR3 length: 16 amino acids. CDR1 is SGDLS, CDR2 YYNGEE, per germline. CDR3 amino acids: CASSPVGRKSGNTIYF. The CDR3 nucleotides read TGTGCCAGCAGCCCAGTCGGACGTAAGTCTGGAAACACCATATATTTT.

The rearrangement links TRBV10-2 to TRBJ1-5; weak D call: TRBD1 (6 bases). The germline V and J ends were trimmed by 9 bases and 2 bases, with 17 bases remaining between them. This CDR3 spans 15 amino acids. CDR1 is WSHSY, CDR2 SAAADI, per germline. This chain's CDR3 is CARRGAQGRNQPQHF. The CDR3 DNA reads TGCGCCAGGCGGGGGGCACAGGGACGCAATCAGCCCCAGCATTTT.

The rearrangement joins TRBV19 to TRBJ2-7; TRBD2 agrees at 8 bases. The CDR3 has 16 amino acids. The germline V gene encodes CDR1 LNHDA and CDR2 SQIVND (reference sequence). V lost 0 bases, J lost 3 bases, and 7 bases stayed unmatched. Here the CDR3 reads CASSIEGQRGIYEQYF. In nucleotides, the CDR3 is TGTGCCAGTAGTATAGAGGGCCAGCGGGGGATCTACGAGCAGTACTTC.

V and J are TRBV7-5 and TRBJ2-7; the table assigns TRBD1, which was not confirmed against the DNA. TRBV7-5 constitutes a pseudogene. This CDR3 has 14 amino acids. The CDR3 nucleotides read TGTGCCAGCAGCTTAATGGCAGGGGCCGGCGAGCAGTACTTC. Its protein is CASSLMAGAGEQYF.

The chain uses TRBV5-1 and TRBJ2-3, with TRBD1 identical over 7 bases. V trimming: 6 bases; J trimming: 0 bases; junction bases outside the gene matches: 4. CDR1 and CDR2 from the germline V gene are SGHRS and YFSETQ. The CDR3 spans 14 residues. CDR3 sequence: CASMGQLSTDTQYF. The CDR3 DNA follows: TGCGCCAGCATGGGACAGCTAAGCACAGATACGCAGTATTTT.

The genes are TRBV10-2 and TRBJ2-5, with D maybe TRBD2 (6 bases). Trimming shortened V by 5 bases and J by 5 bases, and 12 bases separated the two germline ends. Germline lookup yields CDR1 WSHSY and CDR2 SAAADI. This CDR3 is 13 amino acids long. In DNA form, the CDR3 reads TGCGCCAGCAGTCGAGCGGAGGGGGAGACCCAGTACTTC. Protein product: CASSRAEGETQYF.

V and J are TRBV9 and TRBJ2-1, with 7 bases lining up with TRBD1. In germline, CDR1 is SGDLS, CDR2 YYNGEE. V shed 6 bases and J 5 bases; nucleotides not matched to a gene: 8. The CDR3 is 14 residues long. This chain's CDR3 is CASNNDRVHNEQFF. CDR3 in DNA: TGTGCCAGCAACAATGACAGGGTCCACAATGAGCAGTTCTTC. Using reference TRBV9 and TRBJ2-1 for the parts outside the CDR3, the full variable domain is DSGVTQTPKHLITATGQRVTLRCSPRSGDLSVYWYQQSLDQGLQFLIQYYNGEERAKGNILERFSAQQFPDLHSELNLSSLELGDSALYFCASNNDRVHNEQFFGPGTRLTVL.

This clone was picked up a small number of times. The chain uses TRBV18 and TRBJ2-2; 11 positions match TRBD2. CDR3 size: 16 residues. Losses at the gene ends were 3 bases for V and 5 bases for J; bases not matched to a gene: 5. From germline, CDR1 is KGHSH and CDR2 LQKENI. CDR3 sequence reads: CASSPLLAGETGELFF. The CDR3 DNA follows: TGTGCCAGCTCACCCCTACTAGCGGGGGAAACCGGGGAGCTGTTTTTT.

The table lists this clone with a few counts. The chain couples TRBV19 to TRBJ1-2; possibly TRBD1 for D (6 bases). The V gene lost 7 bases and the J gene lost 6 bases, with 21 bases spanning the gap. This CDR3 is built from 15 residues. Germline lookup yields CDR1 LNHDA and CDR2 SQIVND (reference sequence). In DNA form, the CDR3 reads TGTGCCAGTATCCGGAACAGGGCGAATCATGATGGCTACACCTTC. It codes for CASIRNRANHDGYTF. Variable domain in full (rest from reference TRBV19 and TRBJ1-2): DGGITQSPKYLFRKEGQNVTLSCEQNLNHDAMYWYRQDPGQGLRLIYYSQIVNDFQKGDIAEGYSVSREKKESFPLTVTSAQKNPTAFYLCASIRNRANHDGYTFGSGTRLTVV.

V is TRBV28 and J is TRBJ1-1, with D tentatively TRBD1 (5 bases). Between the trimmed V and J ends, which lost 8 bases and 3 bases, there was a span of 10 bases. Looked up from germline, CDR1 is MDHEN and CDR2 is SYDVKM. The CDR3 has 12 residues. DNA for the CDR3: TGTGCCAGCCAGGGTCAACACACTGAAGCTTTCTTT. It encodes CASQGQHTEAFF. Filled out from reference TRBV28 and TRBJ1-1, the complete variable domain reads DVKVTQSSRYLVKRTGEKVFLECVQDMDHENMFWYRQDPGLGLRLIYFSYDVKMKEKGDIPEGYSVSREKKERFSLILESASTNQTSMYLCASQGQHTEAFFGQGTRLTVV.

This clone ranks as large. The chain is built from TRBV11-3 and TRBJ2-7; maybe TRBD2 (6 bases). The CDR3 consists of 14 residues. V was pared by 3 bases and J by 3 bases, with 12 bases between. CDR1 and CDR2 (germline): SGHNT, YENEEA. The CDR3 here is CASSLEGLIYEQYF. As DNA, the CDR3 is TGTGCCAGCAGCTTGGAGGGACTTATCTACGAGCAGTACTTC.

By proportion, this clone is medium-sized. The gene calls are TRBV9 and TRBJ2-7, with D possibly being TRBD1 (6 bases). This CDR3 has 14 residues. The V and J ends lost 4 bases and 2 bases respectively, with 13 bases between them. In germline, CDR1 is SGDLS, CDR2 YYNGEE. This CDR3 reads CASSPRDRTYEQYF. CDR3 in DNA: TGTGCCAGCAGCCCGCGAGACAGGACCTACGAGCAGTACTTC.

CDR3 amino acids: CASSHPGFSGNTIYF. The CDR3 DNA is TGCGCCAGCAGCCACCCGGGTTTCTCTGGAAACACCATATATTTT. The chain joins TRBV4-1 to TRBJ1-3; no definite D call. Trimming shortened V by 3 bases and J by 0 bases, and 9 bases separated the two germline ends. This CDR3 is built from 15 residues. CDR1 MGHRA and CDR2 YSYEKL come from the germline V gene.

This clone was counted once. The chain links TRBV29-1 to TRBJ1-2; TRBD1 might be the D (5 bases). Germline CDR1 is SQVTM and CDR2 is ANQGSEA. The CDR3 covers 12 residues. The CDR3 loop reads CSALEGLWGYTF. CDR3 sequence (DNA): TGCAGTGCTCTGGAGGGGCTGTGGGGCTACACCTTC.

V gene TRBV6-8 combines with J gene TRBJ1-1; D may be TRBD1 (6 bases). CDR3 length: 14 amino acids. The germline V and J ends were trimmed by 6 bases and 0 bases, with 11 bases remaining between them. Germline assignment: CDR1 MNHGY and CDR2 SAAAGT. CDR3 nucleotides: TGTGCCAGCAGAGAGGACAGAGTGAACACTGAAGCTTTCTTT. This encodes CASREDRVNTEAFF.

CDR3: CASSFYSYSYGYTF. The CDR3 region has the DNA TGTGCCAGCAGTTTTTACAGCTACTCCTATGGCTACACCTTC. The genes are TRBV28 and TRBJ1-2; D gene uncertain. Deletions cut 3 bases from V and 4 bases from J, with 12 bases between. In germline, CDR1 is MDHEN, CDR2 SYDVKM. The CDR3 loop spans 14 amino acids.

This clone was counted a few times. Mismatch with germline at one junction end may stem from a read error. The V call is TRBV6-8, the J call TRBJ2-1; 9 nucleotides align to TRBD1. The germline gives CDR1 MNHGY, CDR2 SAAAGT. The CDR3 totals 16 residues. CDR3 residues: CASSDSGGQGPNEQFF. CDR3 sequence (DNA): TGTGCCAGCAGTGACTCAGGGGGACAGGGCCCCAATGAGCAGTTCTTC.

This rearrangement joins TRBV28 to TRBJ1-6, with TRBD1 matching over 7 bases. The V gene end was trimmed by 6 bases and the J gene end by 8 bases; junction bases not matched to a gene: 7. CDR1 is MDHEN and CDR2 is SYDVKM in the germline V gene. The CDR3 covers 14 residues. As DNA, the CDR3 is TGTGCCAGCAGAAAGACAGGGAACTATTCACCCCTCCACTTT. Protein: CASRKTGNYSPLHF.

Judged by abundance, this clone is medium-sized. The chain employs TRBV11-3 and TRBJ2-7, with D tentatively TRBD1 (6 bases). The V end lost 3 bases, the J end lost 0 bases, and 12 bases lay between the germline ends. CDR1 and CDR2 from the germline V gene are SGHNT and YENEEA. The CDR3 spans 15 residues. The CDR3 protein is CASSFGQLPSYEQYF. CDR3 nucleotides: TGTGCCAGCAGCTTCGGACAGCTCCCCTCCTACGAGCAGTACTTC.

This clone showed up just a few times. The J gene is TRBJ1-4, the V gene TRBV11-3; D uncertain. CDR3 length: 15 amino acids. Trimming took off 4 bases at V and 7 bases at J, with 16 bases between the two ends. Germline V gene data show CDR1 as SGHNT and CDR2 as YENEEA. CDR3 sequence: CASSSWAGNGEKLFF. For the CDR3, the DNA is TGTGCCAGCAGCTCCTGGGCGGGGAATGGTGAAAAACTGTTTTTT.

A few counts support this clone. CDR3 sequence: CASGREVTAPGQPQHF. Here the CDR3 DNA reads TGTGCCAGTGGGAGGGAAGTTACCGCTCCAGGGCAGCCCCAGCATTTT. The chain uses TRBV6-8 and TRBJ1-5; possible D gene TRBD1, 5 bases. V was cut by 9 bases and J by 7 bases, with 25 bases left in between. Germline CDR1 MNHGY, CDR2 SAAAGT. The CDR3 is made up of 16 amino acids.

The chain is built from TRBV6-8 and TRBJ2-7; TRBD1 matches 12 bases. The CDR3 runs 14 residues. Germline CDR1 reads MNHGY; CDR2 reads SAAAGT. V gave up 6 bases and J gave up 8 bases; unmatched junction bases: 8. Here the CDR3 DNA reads TGTGCCAGCAGCACGGGACAGGGGGCGCGGAAGCAGTACTTC. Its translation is CASSTGQGARKQYF.

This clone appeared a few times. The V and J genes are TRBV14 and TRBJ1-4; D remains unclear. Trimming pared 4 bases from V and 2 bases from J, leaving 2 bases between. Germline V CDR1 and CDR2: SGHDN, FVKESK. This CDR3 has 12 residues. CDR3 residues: CASSRTNEKLFF. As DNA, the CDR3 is TGTGCCAGCAGCCGCACTAATGAAAAACTGTTTTTT.

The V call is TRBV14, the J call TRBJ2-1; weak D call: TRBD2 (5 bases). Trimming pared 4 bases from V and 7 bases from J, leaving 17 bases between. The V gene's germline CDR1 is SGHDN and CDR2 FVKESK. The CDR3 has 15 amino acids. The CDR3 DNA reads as TGTGCCAGCAGCCCGGGGAGTATTTCGAATAATGAGCAGTTCTTC. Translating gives CASSPGSISNNEQFF.

The chain's CDR3 is CASSYYGQGSGNTIYF. The CDR3 bases are TGTGCCAGCAGTTATTACGGCCAGGGCTCTGGAAACACCATATATTTT. This chain connects TRBV6-8 to TRBJ1-3; maybe TRBD1 (5 bases). Germline V gives CDR1 MNHGY, CDR2 SAAAGT. The V end was cut by 3 bases, the J end by 0 bases, with 12 bases between. The CDR3 is made up of 16 amino acids.

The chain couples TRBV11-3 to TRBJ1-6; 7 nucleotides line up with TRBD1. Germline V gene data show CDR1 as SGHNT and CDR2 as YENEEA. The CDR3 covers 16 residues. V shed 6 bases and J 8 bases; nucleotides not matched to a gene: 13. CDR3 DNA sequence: TGTGCCAGCAGTCTAGGGCTAGGGGGCGGACATTCACCCCTCCACTTT. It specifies CASSLGLGGGHSPLHF. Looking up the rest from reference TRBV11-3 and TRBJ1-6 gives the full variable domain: EAGVVQSPRYKIIEKKQPVAFWCNPISGHNTLYWYLQNLGQGPELLIRYENEEAVDDSQLPKDRFSAERLKGVDSTLKIQPAELGDSAVYLCASSLGLGGGHSPLHFGNGTRLTVT.

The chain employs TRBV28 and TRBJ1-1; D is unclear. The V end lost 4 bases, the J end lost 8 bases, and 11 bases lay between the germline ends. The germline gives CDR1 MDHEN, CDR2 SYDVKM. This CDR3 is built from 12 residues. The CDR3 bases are TGTGCCAGCAGTTCCGTCGTTTCCGAAGCTTTCTTT. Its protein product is CASSSVVSEAFF. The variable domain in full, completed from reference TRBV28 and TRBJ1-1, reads DVKVTQSSRYLVKRTGEKVFLECVQDMDHENMFWYRQDPGLGLRLIYFSYDVKMKEKGDIPEGYSVSREKKERFSLILESASTNQTSMYLCASSSVVSEAFFGQGTRLTVV.

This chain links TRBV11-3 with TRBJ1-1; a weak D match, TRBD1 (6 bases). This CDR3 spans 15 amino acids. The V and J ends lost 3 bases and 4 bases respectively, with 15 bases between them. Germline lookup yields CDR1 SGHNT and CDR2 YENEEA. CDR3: CASSLVQGPSTEAFF. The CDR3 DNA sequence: TGTGCCAGCAGCTTGGTTCAGGGGCCTTCCACTGAAGCTTTCTTT.

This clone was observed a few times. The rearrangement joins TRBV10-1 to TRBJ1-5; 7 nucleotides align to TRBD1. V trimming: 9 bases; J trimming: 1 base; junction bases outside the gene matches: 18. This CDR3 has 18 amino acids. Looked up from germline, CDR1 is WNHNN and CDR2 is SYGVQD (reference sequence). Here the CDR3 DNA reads TGCGCCAGAACGGGAGACAGGGAGGGCCTAAAGAGCAATCAGCCCCAGCATTTT. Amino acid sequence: CARTGDREGLKSNQPQHF.